This T cell receptor beta chain was sequenced during a study of shared clonotypes between healthy human individuals. Study findings and constraints: Sequencing depth was expected to influence donor clonotype sharing. Generation probability values for non-shared clonotypes were lower than those for clonotypes shared by all four donors.

V lost 7 bases to trimming and J lost 4 bases, with 16 bases between them. Germline lookup yields CDR1 MDHEN and CDR2 SYDVKM. CDR3 length equals 14 residues. TCRdb keeps only in-frame clones here, not all; method: immunoSEQ multiplex PCR. The repertoire holds around 560,000 clones, 85% to 95% seen once, with approximately 0.11% in the top ten. As to this clone: No antigen is known for it.

The naive CD8 fraction comprised CD45RO-negative cells positively selected for CCR7 and excluded terminally differentiated effector memory CD45RA+ cells. V and J are TRBV28 and TRBJ1-1; no clear D. The TCR originated in a woman aged 30 to 39 in good health. The sequencing input was naive CD8+ T cells sorted from blood. CDR3: CASTFSLRRTEAFF. In DNA form, the CDR3 reads TGTGCCAGCACCTTTAGCCTTAGACGCACTGAAGCTTTCTTT.